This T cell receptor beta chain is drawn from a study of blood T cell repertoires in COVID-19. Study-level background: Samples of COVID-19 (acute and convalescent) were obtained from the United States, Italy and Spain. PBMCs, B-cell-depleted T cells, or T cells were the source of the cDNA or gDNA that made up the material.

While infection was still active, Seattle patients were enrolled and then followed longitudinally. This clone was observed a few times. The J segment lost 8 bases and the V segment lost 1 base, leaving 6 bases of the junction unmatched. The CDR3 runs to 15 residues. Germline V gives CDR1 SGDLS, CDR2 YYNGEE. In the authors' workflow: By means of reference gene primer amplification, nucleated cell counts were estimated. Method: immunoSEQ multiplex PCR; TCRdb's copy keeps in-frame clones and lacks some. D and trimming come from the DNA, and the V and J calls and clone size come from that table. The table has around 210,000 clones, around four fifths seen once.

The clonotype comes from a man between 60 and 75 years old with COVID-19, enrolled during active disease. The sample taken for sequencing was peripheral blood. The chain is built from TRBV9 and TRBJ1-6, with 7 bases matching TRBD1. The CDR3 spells CASSVTGTADSPLHF. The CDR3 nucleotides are TGTGCCAGCAGCGTAACCGGGACAGCGGATTCACCCCTCCACTTT.